This note documents a single T cell receptor beta chain sequence. Clones were read by immunoSEQ multiplex PCR, and TCRdb kept only the in-frame ones, dropping some. The sample contains 60,000 to 70,000 clones, around 92% of which appear only once. The sample originates from a study of T cell changes during pregnancy in multiple sclerosis. The V gene's germline CDR1 is SNHLY and CDR2 FYNNEI. V dropped 6 bases and J dropped 5; count of bases not matched to a gene: 16. CDR3 length: 17 residues. The input for sequencing was peripheral blood, taken in the second trimester of pregnancy. The receptor was isolated from a female donor in good health, enrolled as a control in a pregnancy study. The genes are TRBV2 and TRBJ2-1; the match to TRBD2 covers 7 bases. CDR3 amino acids: CASRHDLREDRDNEQFF. The DNA for the CDR3 is TGTGCCAGCAGACACGACTTACGGGAGGATCGCGACAATGAGCAGTTCTTC.